This entry is about one T cell receptor (beta chain). At one of its ends the junction is not consistent with the germline gene, which may arise from a read error. There are 17 residues in the CDR3. Germline CDR1 is LNHDA and CDR2 is SQIVND (reference sequence). The sample comes from a study of CD8 T cells in Susac syndrome. Across the study: Active disease was present in about 6 of the sequenced Susac syndrome patients, whereas roughly 8 of them were in remission.

With random hexamers, reverse transcription was performed on about 0.45 to 1 ug of RNA. TCRdb reprocessed the immunoSEQ multiplex PCR reads via MiXCR and lists one record per CDR3 protein. The sample has roughly 200,000 distinct CDR3 sequences, roughly 94% seen once; the top ten hold 0.099%. Sequenced: CD4+ T cells from PBMCs. V and J are TRBV19 and TRBJ1-1; a possible D gene is TRBD1 (5 bases). The receptor comes from a human donor with Susac syndrome. CDR3 sequence reads: CASTRGGVPPLNTEVFF. The CDR3 region has the DNA TGTGCCAGTACCCGGGGGGGGGTCCCTCCCCTGAACACTGAAGTTTTCTTT. The entire variable domain, with the rest obtained from reference TRBV19 and TRBJ1-1, is as follows: DGGITQSPKYLFRKEGQNVTLSCEQNLNHDAMYWYRQDPGQGLRLIYYSQIVNDFQKGDIAEGYSVSREKKESFPLTVTSAQKNPTAFYLCASTRGGVPPLNTEVFFGQGTRLTVV.